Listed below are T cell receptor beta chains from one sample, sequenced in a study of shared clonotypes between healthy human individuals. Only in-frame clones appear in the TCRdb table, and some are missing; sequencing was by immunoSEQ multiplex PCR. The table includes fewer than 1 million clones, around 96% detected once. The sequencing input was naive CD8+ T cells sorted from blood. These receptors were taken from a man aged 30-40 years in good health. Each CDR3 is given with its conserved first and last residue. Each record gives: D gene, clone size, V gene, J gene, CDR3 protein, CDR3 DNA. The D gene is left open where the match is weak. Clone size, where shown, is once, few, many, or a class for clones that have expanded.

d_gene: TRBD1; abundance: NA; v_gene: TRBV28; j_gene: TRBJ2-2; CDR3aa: CASSFYGTGFSGELFF; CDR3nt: TGTGCCAGCAGTTTTTATGGGACAGGGTTCTCCGGGGAGCTGTTTTTT
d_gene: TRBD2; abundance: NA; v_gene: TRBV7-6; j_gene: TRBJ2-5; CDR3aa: CASSTREGLETQYF; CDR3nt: TGTGCCAGCAGCACGCGGGAGGGCTTGGAGACCCAGTACTTC
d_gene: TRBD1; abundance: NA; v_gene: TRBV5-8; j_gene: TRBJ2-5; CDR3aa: CASSGRDRGLKTQYF; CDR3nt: TGTGCCAGCAGCGGAAGGGACAGGGGGTTGAAGACCCAGTACTTC
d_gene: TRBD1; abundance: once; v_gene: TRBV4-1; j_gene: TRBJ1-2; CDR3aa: CASSLLRDRVVGYTF; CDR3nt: TGCGCCAGCAGCTTGCTACGGGACAGGGTAGTTGGCTACACCTTC
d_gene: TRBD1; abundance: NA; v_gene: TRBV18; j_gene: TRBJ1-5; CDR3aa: CASSQTGEGQPQHF; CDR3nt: TGTGCCAGCTCGCAGACAGGGGAAGGTCAGCCCCAGCATTTT
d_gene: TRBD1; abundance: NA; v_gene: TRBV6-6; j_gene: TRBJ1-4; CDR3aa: CASSPGQAGEKLFF; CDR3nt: TGTGCCAGCAGCCCTGGACAGGCTGGTGAAAAACTGTTTTTT
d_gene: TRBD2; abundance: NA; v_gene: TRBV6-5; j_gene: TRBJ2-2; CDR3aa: CASSYSAGEGTGELFF; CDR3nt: TGTGCCAGCAGTTACTCGGCGGGGGAGGGCACCGGGGAGCTGTTTTTT
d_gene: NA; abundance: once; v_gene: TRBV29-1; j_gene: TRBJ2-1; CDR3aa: CSGLVQNYNEQFF; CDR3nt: TGCAGCGGACTAGTACAGAACTACAATGAGCAGTTCTTC
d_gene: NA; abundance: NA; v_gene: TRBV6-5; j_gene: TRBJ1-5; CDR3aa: CASSNSGSQPQHF; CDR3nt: TGTGCCAGCAGCAACTCTGGATCCCAGCCCCAGCATTTT
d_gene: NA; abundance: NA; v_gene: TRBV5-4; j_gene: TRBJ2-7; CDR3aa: CASSLGAGTYEQYF; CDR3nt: TGTGCCAGCAGCTTGGGGGCAGGTACCTACGAGCAGTACTTC
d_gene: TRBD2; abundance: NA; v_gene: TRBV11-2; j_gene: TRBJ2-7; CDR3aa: CASSLALFLLAGQSYEQYF; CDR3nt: TGTGCCAGCAGCTTAGCCCTCTTCCTGCTAGCGGGACAGTCCTACGAGCAGTACTTC
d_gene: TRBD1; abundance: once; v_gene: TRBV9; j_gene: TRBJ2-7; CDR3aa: CASSAGTGVDEQYF; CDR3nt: TGTGCCAGCAGCGCCGGGACAGGGGTGGACGAGCAGTACTTC
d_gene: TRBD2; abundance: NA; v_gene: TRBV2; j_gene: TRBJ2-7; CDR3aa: CASSVIAGDYEQYF; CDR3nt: TGTGCCAGCAGTGTAATAGCGGGAGACTACGAGCAGTACTTC
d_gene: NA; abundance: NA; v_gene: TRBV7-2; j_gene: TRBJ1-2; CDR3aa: CASSPQGGDYGYTF; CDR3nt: TGTGCCAGCAGCCCTCAGGGAGGGGACTATGGCTACACCTTC
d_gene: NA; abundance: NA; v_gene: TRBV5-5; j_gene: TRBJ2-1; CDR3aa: CASSGADEQFF; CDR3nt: TGTGCCAGCAGCGGGGCGGATGAGCAGTTCTTC
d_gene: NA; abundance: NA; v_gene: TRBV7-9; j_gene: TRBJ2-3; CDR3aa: CASSRDRSTDTQYF; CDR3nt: TGTGCCAGCAGCCGGGACCGCAGCACAGATACGCAGTATTTT
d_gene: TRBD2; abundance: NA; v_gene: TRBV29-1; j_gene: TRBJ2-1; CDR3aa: CSVHKAGVSYNEQFF; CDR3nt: TGCAGCGTCCACAAAGCGGGAGTGTCCTACAATGAGCAGTTCTTC
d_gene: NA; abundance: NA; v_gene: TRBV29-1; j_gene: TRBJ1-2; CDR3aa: CSVEGRSYGYTF; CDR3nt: TGCAGCGTCGAAGGCAGATCCTATGGCTACACCTTC
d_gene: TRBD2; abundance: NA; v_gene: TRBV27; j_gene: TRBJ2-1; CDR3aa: CASSLLGAGGTNEQFF; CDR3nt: TGTGCCAGCAGTTTACTCGGAGCGGGAGGGACGAATGAGCAGTTCTTC
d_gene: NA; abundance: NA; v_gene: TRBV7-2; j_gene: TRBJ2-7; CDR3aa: CASSLTQLTYEQYF; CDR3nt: TGTGCCAGCAGCTTAACGCAGTTAACCTACGAGCAGTACTTC
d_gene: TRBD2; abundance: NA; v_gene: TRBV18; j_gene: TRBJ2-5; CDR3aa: CASSPTSGVVRGETQYF; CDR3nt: TGTGCCAGCTCACCTACTAGCGGGGTCGTCCGTGGGGAGACCCAGTACTTC
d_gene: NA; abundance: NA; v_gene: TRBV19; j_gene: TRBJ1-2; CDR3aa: CASSIDLQTHNGYTF; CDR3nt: TGTGCCAGTAGTATAGATTTACAGACACATAATGGCTACACCTTC
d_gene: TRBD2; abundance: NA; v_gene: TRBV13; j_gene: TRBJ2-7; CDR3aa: CASSEGLAGDSYEQYF; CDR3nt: TGTGCCAGCAGCGAGGGACTAGCGGGAGACTCCTACGAGCAGTACTTC
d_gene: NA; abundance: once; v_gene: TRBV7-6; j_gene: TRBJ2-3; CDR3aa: CASSWPGTSTDTQYF; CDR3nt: TGTGCCAGCAGCTGGCCGGGGACTAGCACAGATACGCAGTATTTT
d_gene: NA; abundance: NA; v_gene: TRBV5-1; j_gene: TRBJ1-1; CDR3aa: CASSPYSRGDTEAFF; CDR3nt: TGCGCCAGCAGCCCCTACAGCCGTGGGGACACTGAAGCTTTCTTT
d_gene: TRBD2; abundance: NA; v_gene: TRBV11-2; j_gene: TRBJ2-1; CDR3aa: CASRSGTSGRYEQFF; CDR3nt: TGTGCCAGCAGATCCGGGACTAGCGGGAGGTATGAGCAGTTCTTC
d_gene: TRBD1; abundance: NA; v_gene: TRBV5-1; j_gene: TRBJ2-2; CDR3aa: CASSTTGGINTGELFF; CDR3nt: TGCGCCAGCAGCACTACAGGGGGAATTAACACCGGGGAGCTGTTTTTT
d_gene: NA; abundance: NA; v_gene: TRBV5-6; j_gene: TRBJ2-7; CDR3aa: CASSLVGVEQYF; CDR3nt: TGTGCCAGCAGCTTGGTAGGGGTAGAGCAGTACTTC